The clone carrying this T cell receptor (beta chain) was observed once. Its cognate antigen is unknown. This sample is drawn from a study of OX40 agonist ivuxolimab in advanced cancers. For the study at large: Mean age about 60 years, range about 20 to 79; just over 80% male.

Whole-study results and caveats: Clones of CD4+ and CD8+ blood T cells grew by week 6 at doses of 0.1 to 3.0 mg/kg. Still undetermined is the antigen specificity of the expanded peripheral T cells.

TCRdb keeps only in-frame clones here, not all; method: immunoSEQ multiplex PCR. Among 75,000 to 100,000 clones listed, approximately 91% were seen once. Trimming took 3 bases from V and 4 from J, leaving 10 bases between them. This CDR3 is built from 14 residues. Germline-derived CDR1 and CDR2 are LNHDA and SQIVND (reference sequence). The chain combines TRBV19 with TRBJ2-1, with TRBD2 as a possible D gene (6 bases). Source: CD4+ or CD8+ T cells sorted from blood, taken in a trial of the OX40 agonist ivuxolimab. The receptor's source is an adult with an advanced solid tumor such as melanoma, head and neck, liver or kidney cancer. DNA for the CDR3: TGTGCCAGTAGTATCCTGGGACTTTACAATGAGCAGTTCTTC. Its protein is CASSILGLYNEQFF.